These 13 T cell receptor beta chains share one sample of origin, sequenced in a study of shared clonotypes between healthy human individuals. Using immunoSEQ multiplex PCR, the repertoire was profiled, and TCRdb retains in-frame clones only, with some absent. The data hold around 95,000 clones, with approximately 61% observed a single time. Sequenced input: memory CD8+ T cells sorted from blood. Indicated subset: CD45RO+ cells pooled with CCR7-negative TemRA cells. The receptors originated from a man between 25 and 39 years old in good health.

This clone was seen only a few times. The chain is built from TRBV6-5 and TRBJ1-1; 8 nucleotides line up with TRBD1. The CDR3 contains 13 residues. Germline assignment: CDR1 MNHEY and CDR2 SVGAGI. Losses at the gene ends were 10 bases for V and 5 bases for J; bases not matched to a gene: 9. CDR3 sequence: CATRTGLMTEAFF. In DNA, the CDR3 is TGTGCCACCAGGACAGGGCTTATGACTGAAGCTTTCTTT.

The chain employs TRBV6-5 and TRBJ1-4; TRBD1 aligns across 9 bases. CDR3 length equals 16 residues. Germline lookup yields CDR1 MNHEY and CDR2 SVGAGI. With V trimmed by 4 bases and J by 8 bases, 11 bases remained unmatched. In nucleotides, the CDR3 is TGTGCCAGCAGTTTCCGGGACAGGGCACGAGGAGAAAAACTGTTTTTT. It codes for CASSFRDRARGEKLFF.

This chain's CDR3 is CASSLDRTRRFF. The CDR3 region has the DNA TGTGCCAGCAGCTTAGATCGTACACGTCGGTTCTTC. The chain combines TRBV11-2 with TRBJ2-1, with no clear D. Germline CDR1 reads SGHAT; CDR2 reads FQNNGV. V shed 0 bases and J shed 15 bases, with 12 bases lying between them. The CDR3 sequence is 12 residues long.

The chain uses TRBV4-1 and TRBJ1-5; D ambiguous. Trimming pared 2 bases from V and 6 bases from J, leaving 8 bases between. Germline loops: CDR1 MGHRA, CDR2 YSYEKL. The length of the CDR3 is 13 residues. In DNA, the CDR3 is TGCGCCAGCAGCCAATTTGCCCCTCAGCCCCAGCATTTT. This codes for CASSQFAPQPQHF.

The rearrangement uses TRBV4-2 and TRBJ2-5; TRBD2 aligns across 7 bases. Germline trimming cut 0 bases from V and 7 bases from J; bases unmatched to any gene: 23. CDR3 length equals 20 residues. Germline CDR1 reads LGHNA; CDR2 reads YNFKEQ. CDR3 loop: CASSQDGATRSSGGPGTQYF. The DNA for the CDR3 is TGTGCCAGCAGCCAAGATGGGGCAACAAGGTCTAGCGGAGGACCTGGGACCCAGTACTTC.

This clone was observed a few times. The rearrangement uses TRBV6-1 and TRBJ1-1, with TRBD1 as a possible D gene (5 bases). V was clipped by 1 base and J by 2 bases, with 14 bases between them. The CDR3 covers 16 residues. In germline, CDR1 is MNHNS, CDR2 SASEGT. CDR3 in amino acids: CASSEVMGERNTEAFF. For the CDR3, the DNA is TGTGCCAGCAGTGAAGTCATGGGGGAACGTAACACTGAAGCTTTCTTT.

The chain couples TRBV13 to TRBJ2-7, with D perhaps given as TRBD1 or TRBD2 (9 bases each). Trimming cost V 2 bases and J 0 bases, with 26 bases left between them. The germline gives CDR1 PRHDT, CDR2 FYEKMQ (reference sequence). The CDR3 is 20 residues long. The CDR3: CASSLLGTGLAGANSYEQYF. As DNA, the CDR3 is TGTGCCAGCAGCTTACTCGGGACAGGGTTAGCGGGAGCGAACTCCTACGAGCAGTACTTC.

The V and J genes are TRBV28 and TRBJ2-7; TRBD2 aligns across 8 bases. Trimming cost V 3 bases and J 7 bases; bases outside gene matches: 11. The CDR3 has 15 amino acids. Germline V gives CDR1 MDHEN, CDR2 SYDVKM. CDR3: CASSFRGSGKKEQYF. The CDR3 DNA is TGTGCCAGCAGTTTTCGAGGTAGCGGGAAGAAAGAGCAGTACTTC.

This clone was seen only a few times. This chain connects TRBV18 to TRBJ2-2, with TRBD1 matching over 7 bases. The V gene end was trimmed by 3 bases and the J gene end by 5 bases; junction bases not matched to a gene: 12. Germline-derived CDR1 and CDR2 are KGHSH and LQKENI. The CDR3 has 17 residues. The CDR3 is CASSPSNDRVGTGELFF. The CDR3 nucleotides are TGTGCCAGCTCACCTTCTAACGACAGGGTCGGGACCGGGGAGCTGTTTTTT.

The chain couples TRBV7-8 to TRBJ2-2; TRBD2 matches 8 bases. The CDR3 has 18 residues. The germline gives CDR1 SGHVS, CDR2 FQNEAQ. V lost 2 bases to trimming and J lost 0 bases; unmatched junction nucleotides: 8. DNA of the CDR3: TGTGCCAGCAGCTTAAAGGGACTAGACTTTGCGAACACCGGGGAGCTGTTTTTT. Residues: CASSLKGLDFANTGELFF.

The CDR3 here is CATSRDSLRGNEKLFF. In DNA form, the CDR3 reads TGTGCCACCAGCAGAGACAGCCTGAGGGGTAATGAAAAACTGTTTTTT. The genes are TRBV15 and TRBJ1-4; a weak D match, TRBD1 (5 bases). CDR1 and CDR2 from the germline V gene are LNHNV and YYDKDF (reference sequence). Trimming stripped 0 bases from V and 4 bases from J, with 12 bases between. The CDR3 is made up of 16 amino acids.

The chain joins TRBV7-9 to TRBJ1-1; D ambiguous. Germline CDR1 is SEHNR and CDR2 is FQNEAQ (reference sequence). Between the trimmed V and J ends, which lost 0 bases and 1 base, there was a span of 6 bases. This CDR3 comprises 14 residues. The CDR3 reads CASSLADENTEAFF. CDR3 in DNA: TGTGCCAGCAGCTTAGCGGATGAGAACACTGAAGCTTTCTTT.

V and J are TRBV7-8 and TRBJ2-1; unclear D gene. Germline CDR1 reads SGHVS; CDR2 reads FQNEAQ. Trimming removed 5 bases at V and 5 bases at J, with 1 base between. The CDR3 sequence is 10 residues long. This CDR3 reads CASSHNEQFF. CDR3 bases: TGTGCCAGCAGCCACAATGAGCAGTTCTTC.